These 14 T cell receptor beta chains share one sample of origin, sequenced in a study of siplizumab effects on memory and regulatory T cells. In the mixed lymphocyte reaction, cells were cocultured for 5 to 7 days at 37°C. TCRdb's copy holds only in-frame clones and misses some; the assay was immunoSEQ multiplex PCR. This sample has more than 13,000 clones, with roughly 40% found just once. No antigens are known for them. The sequenced material came from CFSE-low (dividing) CD4+ T cells sorted from an allogeneic mixed lymphocyte reaction. These receptors all come from a human donor in good health; the cells came from an allogeneic mixed lymphocyte reaction. Some clones in this sample may be carry-over from other donors' samples.

The V call is TRBV5-1, the J call TRBJ2-2; 9 bases fit TRBD1. This CDR3 contains 15 residues. The germline V gene has CDR1 SGHRS and CDR2 YFSETQ. Losses at the gene ends were 2 bases for V and 5 bases for J; bases not matched to a gene: 4. The CDR3 DNA follows: TGCGCCAGCAGCTTTACAGGGGGCTATACCGGGGAGCTGTTTTTT. Its translation is CASSFTGGYTGELFF. The complete variable domain, with remaining parts taken from reference TRBV5-1 and TRBJ2-2, reads KAGVTQTPRYLIKTRGQQVTLSCSPISGHRSVSWYQQTPGQGLQFLFEYFSETQRNKGNFPGRFSGRQFSNSRSEMNVSTLELGDSALYLCASSFTGGYTGELFFGEGSRLTVL.

This clone rates as medium-sized. The chain joins TRBV6-6 to TRBJ2-7; TRBD1 matches at 7 bases. Germline V gives CDR1 MNHNY, CDR2 SVGAGI (reference sequence). This CDR3 contains 13 residues. Germline trimming cut 11 bases from V and 3 bases from J; bases unmatched to any gene: 10. This chain's CDR3 is CAGAPGQYYEQYF. The CDR3 DNA is TGTGCCGGGGCACCGGGACAGTACTACGAGCAGTACTTC.

The V call is TRBV6-5, the J call TRBJ2-7; D gene ambiguous. This CDR3 contains 13 residues. Deletions cut 8 bases from V and 1 base from J, with 12 bases between. Germline V gene data show CDR1 as MNHEY and CDR2 as SVGAGI. CDR3 nucleotide sequence: TGTGCCAGCGCCGACCCCGGATCCTACGAGCAGTACTTC. This sequence encodes CASADPGSYEQYF.

The gene calls are TRBV5-1 and TRBJ1-1; D is uncertain. Germline CDR1 reads SGHRS; CDR2 reads YFSETQ. V lost 0 bases to trimming and J lost 2 bases, with 8 bases between them. This CDR3 is 14 amino acids long. The CDR3 loop reads CASSLVWDNTEAFF. CDR3 bases: TGCGCCAGCAGCTTGGTTTGGGATAACACTGAAGCTTTCTTT.

The chain has TRBV7-9 and TRBJ2-7, with D unresolved. From germline, CDR1 is SEHNR and CDR2 FQNEAQ (reference sequence). Trimming pared 1 base from V and 3 bases from J, leaving 7 bases between. CDR3 length: 13 amino acids. The CDR3 loop is CASSLGAVYEQYF. For the CDR3, the DNA is TGTGCCAGCAGCTTAGGGGCAGTCTACGAGCAGTACTTC.

This clone was recorded a few times. V gene TRBV7-3 combines with J gene TRBJ2-3; the match to TRBD2 covers 7 bases. Germline CDR1 reads SGHTA; CDR2 reads FQGTGA. With 5 bases clipped from V and 0 bases from J, the junction kept 11 bases outside the gene matches. CDR3 size: 17 residues. The CDR3 sequence is CASSALKGLSSTDTQYF. The CDR3 coding sequence is TGTGCCAGCAGCGCACTTAAGGGACTATCAAGCACAGATACGCAGTATTTT.

This chain connects TRBV19 to TRBJ1-2; TRBD1 is a possible D gene (6 bases). Germline V lookup: CDR1 LNHDA, CDR2 SQIVND (reference sequence). The V end lost 7 bases, the J end lost 8 bases, and 29 bases lay between the germline ends. This CDR3 is built from 17 residues. CDR3 coding DNA: TGTGCCAGTACCCCTAGGGGGGTGGCTACATCAAGTTGGGGCTACACCTTC. Amino acids: CASTPRGVATSSWGYTF.

The rearrangement joins TRBV5-1 to TRBJ2-7; D not certain. Trimming removed 0 bases at V and 6 bases at J, with 7 bases between. Germline CDR1 and CDR2: SGHRS and YFSETQ. The CDR3 totals 12 residues. CDR3: CASSLEGVEQYF. The CDR3 nucleotides read TGCGCCAGCAGCTTGGAGGGCGTCGAGCAGTACTTC.

V usage is TRBV6-6 and J usage is TRBJ1-6, with D unresolved. The CDR3 covers 14 residues. Germline V gene sequence: CDR1 MNHNY, CDR2 SVGAGI (reference sequence). V lost 6 bases and J 0 bases, leaving 6 bases between the germline ends. DNA of the CDR3: TGTGCCAGCAGGGGAAGCTCCTATAATTCACCCCTCCACTTT. Residues: CASRGSSYNSPLHF.

The chain has TRBV29-1 and TRBJ2-1; maybe TRBD2 (5 bases). The ends were cut back, 4 bases at V and 2 bases at J, with 12 bases in the middle. Per the germline V gene, CDR1 is SQVTM and CDR2 is ANQGSEA. This CDR3 has 14 residues. Here the CDR3 DNA reads TGCAGCGTTGGAATGGCGGGCCCCTACAATGAGCAGTTCTTC. Translated: CSVGMAGPYNEQFF.

This clone came up a few times. The chain combines TRBV10-2 with TRBJ2-3; 7 positions match TRBD2. Germline V gene lookup returns CDR1 WSHSY and CDR2 SAAADI. Unmatched junction bases numbered 11, after V lost 4 bases and J lost 1 base. The CDR3 has 17 amino acids. CDR3 nucleotides: TGCGCCAGCAGTGCCCCTGTTGGGGGAGGGGGCACAGATACGCAGTATTTT. Protein product: CASSAPVGGGGTDTQYF.

The V and J genes are TRBV19 and TRBJ2-3, with TRBD2 as a possible D gene (6 bases). Germline values: CDR1 LNHDA, CDR2 SQIVND (reference sequence). Trimming took 6 bases from V and 4 from J, leaving 17 bases between them. The CDR3 length is 15 residues. CDR3 sequence reads: CASSRDFARPDTQYF. CDR3 nucleotides: TGTGCCAGTAGCCGGGACTTCGCTCGCCCAGATACGCAGTATTTT.

This chain links TRBV7-6 with TRBJ2-7; no clear D. This CDR3 is built from 15 residues. Germline lookup yields CDR1 SGHVS and CDR2 FNYEAQ. Between the trimmed V and J ends, which lost 5 bases and 0 bases, there was a span of 14 bases. The CDR3 DNA reads as TGTGCCAGCAGCCACCTTGGCGGCAGCTCCTACGAGCAGTACTTC. Translation: CASSHLGGSSYEQYF. The full variable domain, with the rest looked up from reference TRBV7-6 and TRBJ2-7, is GAGVSQSPRYKVTKRGQDVALRCDPISGHVSLYWYRQALGQGPEFLTYFNYEAQQDKSGLPNDRFSAERPEGSISTLTIQRTEQRDSAMYRCASSHLGGSSYEQYFGPGTRLTVT.

By sample share, this clone is medium-sized. J is TRBJ2-1 and V is TRBV5-4, with D perhaps TRBD2 (6 bases). Trimming stripped 0 bases from V and 4 bases from J, with 11 bases between. The CDR3 length is 15 residues. Germline V gene lookup returns CDR1 SGHNT and CDR2 YYREEE (reference sequence). In DNA form, the CDR3 reads TGTGCCAGCAGCTTGGATAGCGGAGGGTACAATGAGCAGTTCTTC. It yields the protein CASSLDSGGYNEQFF.